This T cell receptor beta chain was observed in a study of CD4+ T cells in melanoma. Germline CDR1 reads MNHNY; CDR2 reads SVGAGI (reference sequence). This CDR3 region has 15 residues. V gave up 7 bases and J gave up 1 base, with 16 bases separating them. Libraries were prepared by immunoSEQ multiplex PCR; TCRdb keeps only in-frame clonotypes and omits some of them. This table holds approximately 10,000 clones, around 70% found once. The origin of this receptor is a human donor with melanoma. The specimen was cells from a culture (not recorded whether cultured in vitro). This chain joins TRBV6-6 and TRBJ1-1; TRBD1 is a possible D gene (5 bases). The CDR3: CASTPTRGKNTEAFF. DNA of the CDR3: TGTGCCAGCACCCCGACGAGGGGAAAGAACACTGAAGCTTTCTTT.